The 27 T cell receptor beta chains below all came from one sample that was sequenced in a study of blood T cell repertoires in COVID-19. Libraries were prepared by immunoSEQ multiplex PCR; TCRdb keeps only in-frame clonotypes and omits some of them. The sample includes 200,000 to 250,000 clones, 82% of them seen just once. Sample: peripheral blood. These receptors came from an elderly woman with COVID-19, enrolled during active disease.

This clone appeared a few times. The rearrangement links TRBV28 to TRBJ1-1; D remains unclear. V was trimmed by 5 bases and J by 5 bases, leaving 15 bases between them. Per germline, CDR1 MDHEN and CDR2 SYDVKM. The CDR3 has 14 residues. CDR3 nucleotides: TGTGCCAGCAGTGTAGGGCGCCCGGGGACTGAAGCTTTCTTT. Its translation: CASSVGRPGTEAFF.

This clone was counted once. V and J are TRBV28 and TRBJ1-2; the match to TRBD1 covers 7 bases. CDR1 is MDHEN, CDR2 SYDVKM, per germline. Unmatched junction bases numbered 7, after V lost 2 bases and J lost 4 bases. This CDR3 has 15 amino acids. Here the CDR3 DNA reads TGTGCCAGCAGTTTACTCAGGGGGGAAACCTATGGCTACACCTTC. Its translation: CASSLLRGETYGYTF.

The chain carries TRBV27 and TRBJ2-1; 12 positions agree with TRBD2. Germline values: CDR1 MNHEY, CDR2 SMNVEV (reference sequence). Trimming removed 8 bases from V and 7 bases from J; junction bases left unmatched: 9. CDR3 length: 15 amino acids. The CDR3 DNA is TGTGCCAGCGCTAGCGGGGGGGCAGGCTTTAATGAGCAGTTCTTC. Protein sequence: CASASGGAGFNEQFF.

The J gene is TRBJ1-1, the V gene TRBV3-1 (or the pseudogene TRBV3-2); the match to TRBD1 covers 9 bases. Germline V gene data show CDR1 as LGHDT and CDR2 as YNNKEL (reference sequence). V lost 5 bases and J lost 11; bases outside the gene matches: 15. The CDR3 is 15 amino acids. The CDR3 spells CASSSGQGRQPKAFF. The CDR3 DNA reads as TGTGCCAGCAGCTCGGGACAGGGTAGGCAGCCTAAGGCTTTCTTT.

This clone showed up just a few times. The chain is built from TRBV5-1 and TRBJ1-4, with TRBD1 matching 7 bases. Trimming took 4 bases from V and 8 from J; bases not matched to a gene: 11. The CDR3 spans 15 residues. Germline V gene lookup returns CDR1 SGHRS and CDR2 YFSETQ. CDR3 sequence reads: CASSRRQGEQEKLFF. The CDR3 DNA sequence: TGCGCCAGCAGCCGTAGACAGGGCGAGCAAGAAAAACTGTTTTTT.

This chain's CDR3 is CAIKGLADNEQFF. The CDR3 DNA reads TGTGCCATCAAGGGACTAGCGGACAATGAGCAGTTCTTC. The chain couples TRBV10-3 to TRBJ2-1; 11 nucleotides align to TRBD2. CDR3 length equals 13 residues. Germline trimming cut 7 bases from V and 5 bases from J; bases unmatched to any gene: 1. CDR1 is ENHRY and CDR2 is SYGVKD in the germline V gene.

The genes are TRBV29-1 and TRBJ1-5; D is possibly TRBD1 (5 bases). Germline loops: CDR1 SQVTM, CDR2 ANQGSEA. With 1 base removed from V and 7 bases from J, the gap between germline ends came to 11 bases. The CDR3 length is 13 residues. Written as DNA, the CDR3 is TGCAGCGTTGAAGGAGGGGAGGGACAGCCCCAGCATTTT. This encodes CSVEGGEGQPQHF.

This clone showed up many times. V and J are TRBV6-5 and TRBJ1-1; TRBD1 aligns across 9 bases. After removal of 6 bases from V and 7 bases from J, the junction contained 9 bases not matched to a gene. Looked up from germline, CDR1 is MNHEY and CDR2 is SVGAGI. This CDR3 spans 14 amino acids. The CDR3 loop is CASSRTRTGVEAFF. CDR3 DNA sequence: TGTGCCAGCAGCCGCACCCGGACAGGGGTTGAAGCTTTCTTT.

The CDR3 sequence is CASSQVGKEQLAKNIQYF. DNA of the CDR3: TGCGCCAGCAGCCAAGTTGGTAAGGAACAGCTAGCCAAAAACATTCAGTACTTC. The chain joins TRBV4-1 to TRBJ2-4; D remains ambiguous. Trimming cost V 1 base and J 0 bases, with 16 bases left between them. In germline, CDR1 is MGHRA, CDR2 YSYEKL. The CDR3 loop spans 18 amino acids.

Regarding this clone: Other DNA sequences in the same sample also yield this CDR3. The rearrangement links TRBV7-2 to TRBJ2-2, with D possibly being TRBD2 (6 bases). From germline, CDR1 is SGHTA and CDR2 FQGNSA. Trimming removed 0 bases at V and 2 bases at J, with 7 bases between. The CDR3 sequence is 15 residues long. In DNA, the CDR3 is TGTGCCAGCAGCTTAGCAGGGACTAACACCGGGGAGCTGTTTTTT. The encoded protein is CASSLAGTNTGELFF.

This chain connects TRBV19 to TRBJ2-7, with TRBD1 matching 9 bases. The germline gives CDR1 LNHDA, CDR2 SQIVND (reference sequence). The J segment lost 3 bases and the V segment lost 5 bases, leaving 8 bases of the junction unmatched. The CDR3 contains 15 residues. In nucleotides, the CDR3 is TGTGCCAGTAGTGTTACCGGGACAGGGCACTACGAGCAGTACTTC. This translates into CASSVTGTGHYEQYF. Full variable domain (missing parts from reference TRBV19 and TRBJ2-7): DGGITQSPKYLFRKEGQNVTLSCEQNLNHDAMYWYRQDPGQGLRLIYYSQIVNDFQKGDIAEGYSVSREKKESFPLTVTSAQKNPTAFYLCASSVTGTGHYEQYFGPGTRLTVT.

The chain uses TRBV7-8 and TRBJ2-7; possible D gene TRBD2, 6 bases. The CDR3 is 15 residues long. Per the germline V gene, CDR1 is SGHVS and CDR2 is FQNEAQ. V was clipped by 2 bases and J by 5 bases, with 16 bases between them. The CDR3 spells CASSLRQGGRDEQYF. The DNA for the CDR3 is TGTGCCAGCAGCTTAAGGCAAGGAGGGCGCGACGAGCAGTACTTC.

The V and J genes are TRBV11-2 and TRBJ1-3, with unresolved D. This CDR3 region has 13 residues. The germline CDR1 and CDR2 sequences are SGHAT and FQNNGV. With 1 base removed from V and 5 bases from J, the gap between germline ends came to 6 bases. The CDR3 reads CASSLVNRNTIYF. The CDR3 DNA is TGTGCCAGCAGCTTAGTTAATAGAAACACCATATATTTT.

The chain joins TRBV27 to TRBJ1-2, with TRBD1 as a possible D gene (6 bases). The CDR3 consists of 13 residues. Per the germline V gene, CDR1 is MNHEY and CDR2 is SMNVEV (reference sequence). Trimming shortened V by 5 bases and J by 4 bases, and 11 bases separated the two germline ends. The CDR3, as DNA: TGTGCCAGCAGTCCCGGGACAAGCTATGGCTACACCTTC. It yields the protein CASSPGTSYGYTF.

Points on this clone: This CDR3 is also generated by other DNA sequences in the sample. The CDR3 bases are TGTGCCAGCAGTCGGAACACTGAAGCTTTCTTT. It is translated as CASSRNTEAFF. The chain recombines TRBV6-5 with TRBJ1-1, with D unclear. The CDR3 covers 11 residues. Trimming took 5 bases from V and 1 from J, leaving 2 bases between them. From germline, CDR1 is MNHEY and CDR2 SVGAGI.

This chain connects TRBV19 to TRBJ2-2; 13 nucleotides agree with TRBD2. The trim removed 6 bases at V and 6 bases at J, leaving 4 bases unmatched. Germline V gives CDR1 LNHDA, CDR2 SQIVND (reference sequence). This CDR3 is 15 amino acids long. CDR3 nucleotides: TGTGCCAGTAGAGGACTAGCGGGAGTGGCCGGGGAGCTGTTTTTT. It is translated as CASRGLAGVAGELFF.

V and J are TRBV6-5 and TRBJ2-1, with D perhaps matching TRBD1 (6 bases). This CDR3 is built from 11 residues. Germline V gene lookup returns CDR1 MNHEY and CDR2 SVGAGI. V was shortened by 8 bases and J by 8 bases, with 10 bases between the two germline ends. The CDR3 DNA reads as TGTGCCAGCTCCAGGGGCCATGAGCAGTTCTTC. Translating it yields CASSRGHEQFF.

The rearrangement joins TRBV18 to TRBJ2-5; no reliable D call. Between the trimmed V and J ends, which lost 4 bases and 5 bases, there was a span of 8 bases. Germline values: CDR1 KGHSH, CDR2 LQKENI. The CDR3 extends over 12 amino acids. The CDR3 spells CASSLSRETQYF. As DNA, the CDR3 is TGTGCCAGCTCACTATCACGGGAGACCCAGTACTTC.

This chain uses TRBV6-5 with TRBJ1-6; D unclear. Trimming stripped 7 bases from V and 4 bases from J, with 14 bases between. The CDR3 spans 15 residues. Germline V lookup: CDR1 MNHEY, CDR2 SVGAGI. CDR3 region: CASNPGETYNSPLHF. The DNA for the CDR3 is TGTGCCAGCAACCCGGGAGAGACTTATAATTCACCCCTCCACTTT.

The chain joins TRBV18 to TRBJ1-2; 9 nucleotides align to TRBD1. Germline V gene lookup returns CDR1 KGHSH and CDR2 LQKENI. The trim removed 4 bases at V and 2 bases at J, leaving 5 bases unmatched. This CDR3 has 15 amino acids. DNA for the CDR3: TGTGCCAGCTCACAACCGGGACAGGGCAACTATGGCTACACCTTC. It is translated as CASSQPGQGNYGYTF.

In its sample, this clone was seen once. The chain combines TRBV2 with TRBJ2-1; 12 bases fit TRBD2. CDR1 is SNHLY and CDR2 is FYNNEI in the germline V gene. CDR3 size: 14 residues. With V trimmed by 4 bases and J by 7 bases, 2 bases remained unmatched. The CDR3 protein is CASSAGLAGNEQFF. In nucleotides, the CDR3 is TGTGCCAGCAGTGCAGGACTAGCGGGGAATGAGCAGTTCTTC.

The V call is TRBV10-3, the J call TRBJ1-4; D possibly corresponds to TRBD1 (6 bases). The V and J ends lost 4 bases and 6 bases respectively, with 6 bases between them. Germline V CDR1 and CDR2: ENHRY, SYGVKD. The CDR3 consists of 12 residues. CDR3 sequence reads: CAISGTDEKLFF. CDR3 nucleotide sequence: TGTGCCATCAGTGGGACAGATGAAAAACTGTTTTTT.

The CDR3 protein is CASSPGTGFGYTF. DNA for the CDR3: TGCGCCAGTTCCCCGGGGACAGGGTTTGGCTACACCTTC. The J gene is TRBJ1-2, the V gene TRBV10-1, with 9 nucleotides matching TRBD1. This CDR3 has 13 amino acids. Unmatched junction bases numbered 9, after V lost 9 bases and J lost 7 bases. The germline gives CDR1 WNHNN, CDR2 SYGVQD (reference sequence).

The chain has TRBV5-1 and TRBJ1-1, with D hard to call. Germline assignment: CDR1 SGHRS and CDR2 YFSETQ. The V gene lost 2 bases and the J gene lost 0 bases, with 8 bases spanning the gap. The CDR3 covers 14 residues. The CDR3: CASSLYGVNTEAFF. CDR3 sequence (DNA): TGCGCCAGCAGCTTATACGGGGTGAACACTGAAGCTTTCTTT.

The J gene is TRBJ1-6, the V gene TRBV3-1 (or the pseudogene TRBV3-2); D remains ambiguous. Germline CDR1 reads LGHDT; CDR2 reads YNNKEL (reference sequence). Deletions cut 1 base from V and 10 bases from J, with 11 bases between. The CDR3 loop spans 14 amino acids. CDR3 bases: TGTGCCAGCAGCCAAGCCGTGGGCCGATCACCCCTCCACTTT. Its protein is CASSQAVGRSPLHF.

The genes are TRBV30 and TRBJ2-5, with a tentative D call TRBD1 (7 bases). V was pared by 5 bases and J by 4 bases, with 17 bases between. Germline values: CDR1 GTSNPN, CDR2 SVGIG (reference sequence). CDR3 length: 14 residues. CDR3 nucleotide sequence: TGTGCCTGGGCGGCAGGGGGGCTGGCAGAGACCCAGTACTTC. Its protein product is CAWAAGGLAETQYF.

This chain joins TRBV15 and TRBJ1-2; 7 bases map to TRBD1. The germline V gene has CDR1 LNHNV and CDR2 YYDKDF (reference sequence). The CDR3 spans 15 residues. J gave up 2 bases and V 1 base, and 4 bases lay outside the gene matches. The CDR3 region is CATSRGDSVNYGYTF. DNA for the CDR3: TGTGCCACCAGCAGAGGGGACAGTGTCAACTATGGCTACACCTTC. The complete variable domain, with remaining parts taken from reference TRBV15 and TRBJ1-2, reads DAMVIQNPRYQVTQFGKPVTLSCSQTLNHNVMYWYQQKSSQAPKLLFHYYDKDFNNEADTPDNFQSRRPNTSFCFLDIRSPGLGDTAMYLCATSRGDSVNYGYTFGSGTRLTVV.